This TCR beta chain appears in the sequencing data of a study of T cells in Graves' hyperthyroidism and ophthalmopathy. The investigators amplified TCR beta CDR3 regions from RNA transcripts. First-round RT-PCR of the TCR CDR3 relied on the HTBI primer set. TCRdb recomputed calls from the multiplex PCR reads with MiXCR, one row per CDR3 protein. The sample contains roughly 93,000 distinct CDR3 sequences, roughly 40% of which appear only once. Germline-derived CDR1 and CDR2 are DFQATT and SNEGSKA (reference sequence). With termini counted, the CDR3 has 11 amino acids. Worth noting for this clonotype: This likely comes from a read error, as the CDR3 has no conserved phenylalanine or tryptophan at its end. The DNA is left out, because the CDR3 cannot be placed on it with certainty; the CDR3 is given as TCRdb lists it.

The sequence was collected from a woman in her twenties or thirties with Graves' hyperthyroidism. V gene TRBV20-1 combines with J gene TRBJ2-5; the table's TRBD2 call for D was not verified on the DNA. The sequencing sample was made of peripheral blood or thyroid tissue (not recorded which). The CDR3 region is CSGTSRETQCS.